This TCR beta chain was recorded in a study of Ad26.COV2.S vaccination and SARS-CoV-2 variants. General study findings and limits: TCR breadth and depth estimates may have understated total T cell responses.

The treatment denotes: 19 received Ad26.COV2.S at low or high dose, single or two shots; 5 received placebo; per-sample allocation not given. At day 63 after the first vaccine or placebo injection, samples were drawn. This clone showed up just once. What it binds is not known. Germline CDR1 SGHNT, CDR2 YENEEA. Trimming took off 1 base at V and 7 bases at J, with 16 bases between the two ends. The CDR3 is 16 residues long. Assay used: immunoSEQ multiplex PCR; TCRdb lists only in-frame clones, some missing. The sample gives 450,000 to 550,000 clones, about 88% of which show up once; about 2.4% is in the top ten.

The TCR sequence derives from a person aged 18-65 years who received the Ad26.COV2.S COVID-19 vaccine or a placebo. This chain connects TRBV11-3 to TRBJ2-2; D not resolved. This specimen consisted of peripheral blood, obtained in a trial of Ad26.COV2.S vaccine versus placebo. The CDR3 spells CASSLGRRGLHGELFF. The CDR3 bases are TGTGCCAGCAGCTTAGGGCGGAGAGGTTTACACGGGGAGCTGTTTTTT.